This T cell receptor beta chain appears in the sequencing data of a study of blood T cell repertoires in COVID-19 (dated by TCRdb to the early 2020s). Describing the broader study: Samples covering the acute and convalescent phases of COVID-19 were provided by collaborators in the United States, Italy and Spain. The material from the prospective study consisted of cDNA or gDNA derived from T cells, B-cell-depleted T cells, or PBMCs. The repertoires were made available in a free public database intended to serve as a resource for research on the immune response to SARS-CoV-2. Where available, HLA class I and class II types were taken from metadata supplied by the sample provider and were not determined by assay-based typing. The dataset comprised deeply sampled blood TCRbeta repertoires from subjects exposed to, actively infected with, or recovered from COVID-19. A de-identified subject ID, COVID-19 status, age in years and sex were almost always included in the sample metadata. The samples were drawn from the first 160 participants of the ongoing ImmuneRACE study and from 950 to 1,500 subjects provided by 6 global collaborators. Overall study outcomes, separate from this receptor: Clinical and demographic metadata were provided uncurated, with the amount varying by source and participant.

Of note for this clone: Its antigen remains unidentified. Base qualities are missing; no much larger clone stands one base away.

From its cysteine to its phenylalanine, the CDR3 spans 15 amino acids. Left in the record is the CDR3 DNA by itself, 45 bases read in frame from the first base. The germline V and J ends show losses of 3 bases and 5 bases respectively, and no gene match explains 6 bases of the junction. The germline V gene yields SGHRS for CDR1 and YFSETQ for CDR2. Whole blood was collected in K2EDTA tubes by collaborating institutions according to the institutions' own protocols. For TCRbeta analysis, collaborators shipped samples in one of three forms: frozen whole blood, isolated PBMCs, or DNA extracted from either of those sample types. The immunoSEQ Assay, a bias-controlled multiplex PCR, was used to amplify TCRbeta CDR3 regions from genomic DNA. The source study handled its data this way. The number of nucleated cells in each sample was estimated from the amplification of reference gene primers within the assay. To quantify the absolute abundance of each unique TCRbeta CDR3 rearrangement, sequence reads were collapsed and filtered. Productive Simpson clonality was computed per sample as the square root of Simpson's diversity index over productive rearrangements. TCRdb mirrors the immuneACCESS table, restricted to in-frame sequences. Some clones are absent from its copies; in checked studies, under half trace to an unresolved V gene, and the reason for the others is unknown. That table gives V, J and clone size, and the DNA gave D and trimming. The sample has 200,000 to 300,000 clones on record, 70% to 90% of them singletons. Over 3.5% of the sample rests with the top ten.

The clonotype originates from a woman in her thirties or forties with acute or convalescent COVID-19. The receptor chain draws on TRBV5-1 and TRBJ1-4; TRBD1 fits 8 bases in the junction. The sequencing sample was made of peripheral blood. The DNA reads as follows: TGCGCCAGCAGCTCAGGGGGCCGAGTAAATGAAAAACTGTTTTTT. The translation is CASSSGGRVNEKLFF.